This TCR beta chain is from a study of long-term antiretroviral therapy in people with HIV. For the study at large: It was about a decade after the earliest samples that the 2015 immediate-ART recommendation appeared.

Study results and caveats: Documentation of ART adherence, viral resistance or therapy changes was absent. Pre-ART clonal expansions dominated every time point's repertoire.

As for this clone: Its antigen is not identified.

The immunoSEQ assay was v3.0, run at survey level. Produced via immunoSEQ multiplex PCR; TCRdb's table is partial and in-frame only. Here the sample spans roughly 17,000 clones, 77% being singletons. V dropped 2 bases and J dropped 1 base, with 6 bases sitting between them. The CDR3 contains 13 residues. The germline gives CDR1 MNHEY, CDR2 SMNVEV (reference sequence). Sequences were derived from unsorted PBMCs, sampled 2.1 years after starting antiretroviral therapy. The receptor was derived from a man aged 40-49 years with HIV. The rearrangement joins TRBV27 to TRBJ2-7; D unclear. CDR3 bases: TGTGCCAGCAGTTTAGGTCGATCCTACGAGCAGTACTTC. Encoded protein: CASSLGRSYEQYF.